The clone carrying this T cell receptor beta chain has at least ten counts. The data are from a study of neurological immune-mediated disorders. V shed 0 bases, J shed 1 base, and the junction held 4 bases outside the gene matches. This CDR3 is built from 16 residues. Germline V CDR1 and CDR2: SGHDT, YYEEEE. TCRdb re-called the 5' RACE reads through MiXCR, storing one row per CDR3 protein. The sample lists 45,000 to 55,000 distinct CDR3 sequences, about 3.5% seen once, with 5.5% to 6% in the top ten. The chain carries TRBV5-6 and TRBJ2-5; 9 positions match TRBD2. This clonotype was obtained from a man in his forties with multiple sclerosis. Sequenced: PBMCs. The CDR3 DNA reads as TGTGCCAGCAGCTTGGGGATAGCGGGGGTCCAAGAGACCCAGTACTTC. Translated: CASSLGIAGVQETQYF. Drawing the rest from reference TRBV5-6 and TRBJ2-5, the complete variable domain is DAGVTQSPTHLIKTRGQQVTLRCSPKSGHDTVSWYQQALGQGPQFIFQYYEEEERQRGNFPDRFSGHQFPNYSSELNVNALLLGDSALYLCASSLGIAGVQETQYFGPGTRLLVL.